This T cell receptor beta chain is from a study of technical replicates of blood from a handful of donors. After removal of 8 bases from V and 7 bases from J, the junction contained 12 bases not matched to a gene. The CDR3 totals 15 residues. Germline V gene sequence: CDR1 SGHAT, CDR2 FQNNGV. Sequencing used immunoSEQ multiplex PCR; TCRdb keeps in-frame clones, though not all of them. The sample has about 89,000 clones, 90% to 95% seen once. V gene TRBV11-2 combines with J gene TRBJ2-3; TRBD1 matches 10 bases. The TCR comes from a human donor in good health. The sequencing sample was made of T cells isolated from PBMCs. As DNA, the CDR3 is TGTGCCAGCCGGGATATAAGGGGACAGGGGCATACGCAGTATTTT. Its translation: CASRDIRGQGHTQYF.